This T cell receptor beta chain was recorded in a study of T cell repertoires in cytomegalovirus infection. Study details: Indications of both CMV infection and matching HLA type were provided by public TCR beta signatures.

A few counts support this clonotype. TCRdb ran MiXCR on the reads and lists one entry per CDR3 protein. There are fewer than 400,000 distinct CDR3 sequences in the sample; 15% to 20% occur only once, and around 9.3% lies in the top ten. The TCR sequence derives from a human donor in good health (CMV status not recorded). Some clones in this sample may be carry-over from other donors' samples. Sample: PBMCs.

The CDR3 region is CASSGRQGFTPDKPQHF. The CDR3 DNA follows: TGTGCCAGCAGCGGACGACAGGGATTCACACCCGACAAGCCCCAGCATTTT. The chain carries TRBV7-8 and TRBJ1-5; 7 bases are a match to TRBD1. V lost 5 bases to trimming and J lost 8 bases; unmatched junction nucleotides: 18. The V gene's germline CDR1 is SGHVS and CDR2 FQNEAQ. The CDR3 length is 17 residues.